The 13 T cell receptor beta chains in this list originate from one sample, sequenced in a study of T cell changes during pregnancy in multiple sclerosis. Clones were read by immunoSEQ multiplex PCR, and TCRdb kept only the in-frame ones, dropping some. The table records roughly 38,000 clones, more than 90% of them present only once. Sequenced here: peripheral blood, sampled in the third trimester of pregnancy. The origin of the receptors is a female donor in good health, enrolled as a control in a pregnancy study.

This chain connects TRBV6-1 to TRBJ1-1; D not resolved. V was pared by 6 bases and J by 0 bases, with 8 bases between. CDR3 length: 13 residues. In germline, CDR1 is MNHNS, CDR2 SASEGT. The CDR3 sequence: CASSNRMNTEAFF. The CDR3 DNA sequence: TGTGCCAGCAGCAACAGAATGAACACTGAAGCTTTCTTT.

The CDR3 is CASSEETGSSYEQYF. As DNA, the CDR3 is TGTGCCAGCAGTGAGGAGACAGGGAGCTCCTACGAGCAGTACTTC. V and J are TRBV6-1 and TRBJ2-7, with 7 bases matching TRBD1. The V gene's germline CDR1 is MNHNS and CDR2 SASEGT. This CDR3 spans 15 amino acids. The J segment lost 0 bases and the V segment lost 3 bases, leaving 5 bases of the junction unmatched.

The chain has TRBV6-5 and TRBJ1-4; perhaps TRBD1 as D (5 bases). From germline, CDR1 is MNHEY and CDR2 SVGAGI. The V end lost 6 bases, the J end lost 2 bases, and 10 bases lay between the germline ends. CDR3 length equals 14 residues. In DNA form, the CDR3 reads TGTGCCAGCAGCCCCAGGGCCACTAATGAAAAACTGTTTTTT. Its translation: CASSPRATNEKLFF.

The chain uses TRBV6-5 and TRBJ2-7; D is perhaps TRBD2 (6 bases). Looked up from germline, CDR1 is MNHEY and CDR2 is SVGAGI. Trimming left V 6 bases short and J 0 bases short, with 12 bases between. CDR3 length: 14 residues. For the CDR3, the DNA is TGTGCCAGCAGGCGCGGGACTTCCTCCTACGAGCAGTACTTC. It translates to CASRRGTSSYEQYF.

The CDR3 DNA reads as TGTGCCAGCAGCTTATCTTCTAAATCCCTCCACTTT. Amino acids: CASSLSSKSLHF. The chain recombines TRBV11-2 with TRBJ1-6; D gene ambiguous. V lost 2 bases and J lost 14, with 10 bases in between. Germline assignment: CDR1 SGHAT and CDR2 FQNNGV. The length of the CDR3 is 12 residues.

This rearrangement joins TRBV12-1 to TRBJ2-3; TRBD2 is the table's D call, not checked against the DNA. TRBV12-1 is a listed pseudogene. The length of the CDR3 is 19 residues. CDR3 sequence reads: CASSFGGGGLAGAGDTQYF. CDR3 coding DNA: TGTGCCAGCAGCTTTGGAGGGGGCGGACTAGCGGGGGCTGGGGATACGCAGTATTTT.

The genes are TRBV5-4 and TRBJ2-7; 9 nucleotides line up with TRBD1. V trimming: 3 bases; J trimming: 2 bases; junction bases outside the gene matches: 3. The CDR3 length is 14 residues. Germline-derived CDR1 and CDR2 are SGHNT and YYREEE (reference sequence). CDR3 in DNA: TGTGCCAGCAGCTCTCGGACAGGGGCCTACGAGCAGTACTTC. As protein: CASSSRTGAYEQYF.

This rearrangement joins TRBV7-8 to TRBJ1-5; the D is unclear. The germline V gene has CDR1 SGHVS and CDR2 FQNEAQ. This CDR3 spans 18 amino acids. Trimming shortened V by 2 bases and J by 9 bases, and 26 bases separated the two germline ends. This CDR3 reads CASSLTAAAAVSNAPQHF. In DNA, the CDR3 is TGTGCCAGCAGCTTAACCGCGGCCGCAGCCGTTAGTAATGCGCCCCAGCATTTT.

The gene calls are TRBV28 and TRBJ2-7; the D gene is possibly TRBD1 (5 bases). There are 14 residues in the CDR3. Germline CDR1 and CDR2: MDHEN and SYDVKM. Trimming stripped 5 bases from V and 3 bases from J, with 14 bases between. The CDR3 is CASSLRTGIYEQYF. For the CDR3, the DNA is TGTGCCAGCAGTCTCCGTACAGGAATCTACGAGCAGTACTTC.

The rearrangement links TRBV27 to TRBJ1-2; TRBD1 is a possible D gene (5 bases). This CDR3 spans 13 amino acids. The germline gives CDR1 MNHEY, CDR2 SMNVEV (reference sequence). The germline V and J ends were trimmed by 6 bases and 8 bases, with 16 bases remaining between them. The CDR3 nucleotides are TGTGCCAGCAGGGACACAGGTAGTTGGGGCTACACCTTC. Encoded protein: CASRDTGSWGYTF.

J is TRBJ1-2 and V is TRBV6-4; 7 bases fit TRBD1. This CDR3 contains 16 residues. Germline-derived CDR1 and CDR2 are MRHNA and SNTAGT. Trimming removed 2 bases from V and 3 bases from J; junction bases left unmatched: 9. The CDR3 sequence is CASSDTDREEDYGYTF. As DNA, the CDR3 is TGTGCCAGCAGTGACACCGACAGGGAGGAGGACTATGGCTACACCTTC.

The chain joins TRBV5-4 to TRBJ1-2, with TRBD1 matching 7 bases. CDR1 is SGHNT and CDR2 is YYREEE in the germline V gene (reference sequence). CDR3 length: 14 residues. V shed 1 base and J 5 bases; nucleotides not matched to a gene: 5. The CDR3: CASSLMGTDYGYTF. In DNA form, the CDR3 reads TGTGCCAGCAGCTTGATGGGGACAGATTATGGCTACACCTTC.

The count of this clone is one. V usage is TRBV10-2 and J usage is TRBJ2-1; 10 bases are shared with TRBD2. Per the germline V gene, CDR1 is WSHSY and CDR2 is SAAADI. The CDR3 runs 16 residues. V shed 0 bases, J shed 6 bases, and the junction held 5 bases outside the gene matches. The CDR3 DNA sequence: TGCGCCAGCAGTGAGTCTCCTAGCGGGAGCGGCAATGAGCAGTTCTTC. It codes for CASSESPSGSGNEQFF.